The present T cell receptor (beta chain) was sequenced within a study of blood T cell repertoires in COVID-19. Using immunoSEQ multiplex PCR, the repertoire was profiled, and TCRdb retains in-frame clones only, with some absent. Found here are approximately 200,000 clones, roughly 88% of them singletons; the top ten hold about 4.1%. Germline loops: CDR1 SGHNT, CDR2 YYREEE (reference sequence). J gave up 2 bases and V 1 base, and 6 bases lay outside the gene matches. The CDR3 covers 16 residues. Sequenced material: peripheral blood. This chain connects TRBV5-4 to TRBJ2-4, with 7 bases lining up with TRBD2. The clonotype was recovered from a woman aged 30 to 39 with acute or convalescent COVID-19. CDR3 sequence: CASSLSGGSTKNIQYF. The DNA of the CDR3 is TGTGCCAGCAGCTTGTCCGGGGGGAGCACCAAAAACATTCAGTACTTC.